The TCR beta chain under discussion was sequenced for a study of blood T cell repertoires in COVID-19. Whole-study context: From the United States, Italy and Spain came samples of acute and convalescent COVID-19.

CDR1 and CDR2 (germline): KGHSH, LQKENI. The CDR3 has 19 residues. The ends were cut back, 1 base at V and 1 base at J, with 17 bases in the middle. Only in-frame clones appear in the TCRdb table, and some are missing; sequencing was by immunoSEQ multiplex PCR. The table records 90,000 to 130,000 clones, roughly 85% of them present only once. This receptor was identified in a human donor in a cohort sampled during active COVID-19. The chain combines TRBV18 with TRBJ2-6; TRBD2 is a possible D gene (6 bases). Sequencing was carried out using peripheral blood. The CDR3 reads CASSPRVSSAYSGANVLTF. As DNA, the CDR3 is TGTGCCAGCTCACCACGCGTTTCTAGCGCTTATTCTGGGGCCAACGTCCTGACTTTC.